The clone carrying this T cell receptor beta chain was found a few times. Its specificity is unknown. PCR used 60 Vbeta primers and 13 Jbeta primers. TCRdb's table, derived via immunoSEQ multiplex PCR, lists solely in-frame clones and lacks some. The profile shows tens of thousands of clones, around 70% of them singletons. This entry comes from a study of cytomegalovirus exposure and HLA in healthy donors. Study information: Samples from HLA-typed donors yielded approximately 80 million unique TCRs in an early data release. Study-wide points: Apparent HLA restriction characterized most CMV-associated TCR beta chains in a later analysis.

This clonotype originated in a male donor in good health and CMV-seropositive. Sequencing input: PBMCs.

For the CDR3, the DNA is TGTGCCAGCAGTGAACAGGGTGATATCGACGAGCAGTACTTC. It translates to CASSEQGDIDEQYF. The gene calls are TRBV6-1 and TRBJ2-7, with D perhaps TRBD1 (5 bases). Trimming stripped 2 bases from V and 5 bases from J, with 13 bases between. This CDR3 has 14 residues. Germline loops: CDR1 MNHNS, CDR2 SASEGT.